The 27 T cell receptor beta chains below all came from one sample that was sequenced in a study of tumor-infiltrating lymphocytes in primary liver carcinoma. The template, 450 to 650 ng total RNA, yielded TCR beta cDNA made with a constant-region primer. Three nested multiplex PCR rounds, a slightly modified ARM-PCR, produced the libraries for TCR beta. Researchers ran the first two PCR rounds for approximately 10 cycles each with TRBV1-TRBV30 forward primers and a C-beta reverse primer. TCRdb fed the multiplex PCR reads into MiXCR, producing one record per CDR3 protein. The table lists about 180,000 distinct CDR3 sequences, about 60% of them singletons. The blood RNA (from unsorted whole blood) was obtained, and germline DNA was also extracted. The material sequenced was peripheral blood. The receptors derive from a man aged 35 to 55 with primary liver carcinoma and hepatitis B virus infection.

Of note for this clonotype: The CDR3 carries no conserved terminal phenylalanine or tryptophan, so it likely arises from a read error. V and J are TRBV5-4 and TRBJ1-2, with a weak D call TRBD1 (6 bases). With 1 base removed from V and 0 bases from J, the gap between germline ends came to 10 bases. Germline CDR1 is SGHNT and CDR2 is YYREEE (reference sequence). This CDR3 comprises 15 residues. This CDR3 reads CASSLQGTANYGYTL. Here the CDR3 DNA reads TGTGCCAGCAGCTTGCAGGGGACCGCTAACTATGGCTACACCCTC.

As for this clonotype: A read error is possible here, since a much larger clone lies one base away. The gene calls are TRBV6-5 and TRBJ2-3; D unclear. The germline V gene encodes CDR1 MNHEY and CDR2 SVGAGI. V shed 10 bases and J shed 2 bases, with 16 bases lying between them. This CDR3 region has 14 residues. In nucleotides, the CDR3 is TGTGCCATCACCAGAACCGGGTCCACAGATACGCAGTATTTT. Residues: CAITRTGSTDTQYF.

The chain uses TRBV3-1 and TRBJ2-1, with D unclear. V gave up 1 base and J gave up 10 bases, with 11 bases separating them. This CDR3 is 13 amino acids long. CDR1 and CDR2 (germline): LGHDT, YNNKEL (reference sequence). CDR3 amino acids: CASSQGAAGEQFF. The CDR3 DNA follows: TGTGCCAGCAGCCAAGGTGCGGCTGGCGAGCAGTTCTTC.

This clonotype was detected ten times or more. The V and J genes are TRBV29-1 and TRBJ2-7, with D perhaps given as TRBD1 or TRBD2 (5 bases each). The V end was cut by 4 bases, the J end by 7 bases, with 14 bases between. Germline CDR1 SQVTM, CDR2 ANQGSEA. The CDR3 is made up of 12 amino acids. CDR3 residues: CSVGEGPREQYF. For the CDR3, the DNA is TGCAGCGTTGGAGAGGGGCCAAGGGAGCAGTACTTC.

Turning to this clonotype: A single base separates this from a much larger clone, so it may be a read error. The gene calls are TRBV29-1 and TRBJ2-3; tentative D call: TRBD2 (5 bases). Germline V gene lookup returns CDR1 SQVTM and CDR2 ANQGSEA. This CDR3 contains 14 residues. The V end was cut by 3 bases, the J end by 4 bases, with 14 bases between. CDR3 sequence: CSVDIGVSADTQYF. Written as DNA, the CDR3 is TGCAGCGTTGATATCGGGGTTAGCGCAGATACGCAGTATTTT.

The V gene is TRBV4-2, the J gene TRBJ2-2, with no clear D. The CDR3 extends over 16 amino acids. V shed 0 bases and J shed 0 bases, with 8 bases lying between them. CDR1 is LGHNA, CDR2 YNFKEQ, per germline. CDR3 amino acids: CASSQDPATNTGELFF. Here the CDR3 DNA reads TGTGCCAGCAGCCAAGATCCCGCAACGAACACCGGGGAGCTGTTTTTT.

The chain links TRBV29-1 to TRBJ2-1, with 7 nucleotides matching TRBD2. CDR3 length: 15 amino acids. V lost 1 base to trimming and J lost 0 bases; unmatched junction nucleotides: 3. The germline V gene has CDR1 SQVTM and CDR2 ANQGSEA. In DNA, the CDR3 is TGCAGCGTTGAAGGCGGGAGCTCCTCCTACAATGAGCAGTTCTTC. Protein sequence: CSVEGGSSSYNEQFF.

The table lists this clonotype with a count of one. The germline gene is not matched at one end of the junction; a read error may be the cause. This chain links TRBV11-2 with TRBJ2-3; 10 nucleotides match TRBD1. Germline V gene sequence: CDR1 SGHAT, CDR2 FQNNGV. The CDR3 has 17 residues. In nucleotides, the CDR3 is TGTGCCAGCAGCCTAGATCTTGGGACAGGGGCAAGCAATACGCAGTATTTT. It codes for CASSLDLGTGASNTQYF.

The chain uses TRBV6-1 and TRBJ1-2; possibly TRBD1 for D (6 bases). The length of the CDR3 is 19 residues. The germline V and J ends were trimmed by 0 bases and 0 bases, with 20 bases remaining between them. The germline CDR1 and CDR2 sequences are MNHNS and SASEGT. The CDR3 spells CASSEARVRWQGTNYGYTF. CDR3 nucleotide sequence: TGTGCCAGCAGTGAAGCTCGAGTGCGGTGGCAGGGGACTAACTATGGCTACACCTTC.

About this clonotype: Compared with germline, one end of the junction differs, possibly owing to a read error. The chain combines TRBV11-2 with TRBJ2-7; 7 positions agree with TRBD2. The CDR3 is 12 residues long. Germline CDR1 SGHAT, CDR2 FQNNGV. CDR3 sequence: CGSNSNSGPQYF. The CDR3 nucleotides read TGTGGCAGCAACTCTAATAGCGGGCCGCAGTACTTC.

This clonotype was counted only a few times. The chain combines TRBV4-1 with TRBJ1-2; 7 nucleotides match TRBD1. Looked up from germline, CDR1 is MGHRA and CDR2 is YSYEKL. V shed 8 bases and J 4 bases; nucleotides not matched to a gene: 13. The CDR3 contains 15 residues. The DNA for the CDR3 is TGCGCCAGCCATGCCAAGGGGGCTGTAGGCTATGGCTACACCTTC. It encodes CASHAKGAVGYGYTF.

This chain connects TRBV5-6 to TRBJ2-1, with D perhaps TRBD1 (5 bases). Germline V gene data show CDR1 as SGHDT and CDR2 as YYEEEE. V lost 6 bases to trimming and J lost 3 bases, with 13 bases between them. There are 14 residues in the CDR3. CDR3 loop: CASTGQLSYNEQFF. In DNA, the CDR3 is TGTGCCAGCACCGGACAACTGAGCTACAATGAGCAGTTCTTC.

Worth noting for this clonotype: This may stem from a read error, because a much larger clone lies one nucleotide away. V and J are TRBV11-2 and TRBJ1-4, with no clear D. The CDR3 sequence is 15 residues long. In germline, CDR1 is SGHAT, CDR2 FQNNGV. The CDR3 nucleotides are TGTGCCAGCAACTTAGATTGGGGTGGCCATGAAAAACTGTTTTTT. Encoded protein: CASNLDWGGHEKLFF. Drawing the rest from reference TRBV11-2 and TRBJ1-4, the complete variable domain is EAGVAQSPRYKIIEKRQSVAFWCNPISGHATLYWYQQILGQGPKLLIQFQNNGVVDDSQLPKDRFSAERLKGVDSTLKIQPAKLEDSAVYLCASNLDWGGHEKLFFGSGTQLSVL.

This chain connects TRBV4-1 to TRBJ2-7; 11 nucleotides agree with TRBD2. Germline V gives CDR1 MGHRA, CDR2 YSYEKL. The CDR3 has 16 residues. The ends lost 3 bases at V and 1 base at J; junction bases unmatched: 5. The CDR3 reads CASSHKGLAASYEQYF. CDR3 DNA: TGCGCCAGCAGCCATAAGGGACTAGCGGCTTCCTACGAGCAGTACTTC.

The chain carries TRBV6-6 and TRBJ2-2; 9 bases are a match to TRBD1. This CDR3 has 16 residues. V shed 0 bases and J 2 bases; nucleotides not matched to a gene: 1. The germline CDR1 and CDR2 sequences are MNHNY and SVGAGI (reference sequence). For the CDR3, the DNA is TGTGCCAGCAGTTACTCGGGACAGGGAAACACCGGGGAGCTGTTTTTT. Translating gives CASSYSGQGNTGELFF.

On this clonotype: One end of the junction is discordant with germline, which a read error may explain. This rearrangement joins TRBV11-2 to TRBJ1-2; no firm D call. This CDR3 has 14 residues. From germline, CDR1 is SGHAT and CDR2 FQNNGV. The CDR3 nucleotides are TGTGTCAGCAGCCACGAAGCGGGTGGCTATGGCTACACCTTC. It translates to CVSSHEAGGYGYTF.

Details on this clonotype: The junction does not match germline at one end; this may be a read error. V usage is TRBV30 and J usage is TRBJ2-7; 9 bases align to TRBD1. The CDR3 has 13 residues. The germline CDR1 and CDR2 sequences are GTSNPN and SVGIG (reference sequence). CDR3 region: CAWDRDRAYKQYF. The CDR3 nucleotides are TGTGCCTGGGACCGGGACAGGGCCTACAAGCAGTACTTC.

This clonotype was counted a single time. The chain couples TRBV11-2 to TRBJ2-7, with D perhaps TRBD2 (6 bases). The last part of the DNA fits TRBJ2-1 better; the J call may be wrong. The CDR3 covers 14 residues. Germline values: CDR1 SGHAT, CDR2 FQNNGV. The CDR3 region is CASSSGLLDNEQFF. The CDR3 DNA reads as TGTGCCAGCAGCTCAGGACTACTTGACAATGAGCAGTTCTTC.

As for this clonotype: This may be a read error, as it is one base from a much larger clone. This rearrangement joins TRBV5-5 to TRBJ2-3; D tentatively reads TRBD1 or TRBD2 (5 bases each). CDR1 is SGHKS, CDR2 YYEKEE, per germline (reference sequence). The CDR3 consists of 15 residues. CDR3: CASSGGFLGTYTQYF. The CDR3 nucleotides are TGTGCCAGCAGCGGGGGATTCCTGGGCACATATACGCAGTATTTT.

The chain couples TRBV7-8 to TRBJ2-2; weak D call: TRBD2 (6 bases). V was shortened by 2 bases and J by 0 bases, with 19 bases between the two germline ends. The CDR3 contains 19 residues. Germline V gives CDR1 SGHVS, CDR2 FQNEAQ. CDR3 sequence: CASSLQLLAEVTNTGELFF. The CDR3 bases are TGTGCCAGCAGCTTACAACTTTTAGCGGAGGTCACGAACACCGGGGAGCTGTTTTTT. Filled out from reference TRBV7-8 and TRBJ2-2, the complete variable domain reads GAGVSQSPRYKVAKRGQDVALRCDPISGHVSLFWYQQALGQGPEFLTYFQNEAQLDKSGLPSDRFFAERPEGSVSTLKIQRTQQEDSAVYLCASSLQLLAEVTNTGELFFGEGSRLTVL.

This clonotype was detected a few times. The rearrangement joins TRBV5-1 to TRBJ2-7, with TRBD1 matching 8 bases. The V segment lost 5 bases and the J segment 2 bases; nucleotides outside the gene matches: 6. CDR1 is SGHRS, CDR2 YFSETQ, per germline. The CDR3 consists of 14 residues. CDR3 region: CASSPGTGAYEQYF. In nucleotides, the CDR3 is TGCGCCAGCAGTCCCGGGACAGGAGCCTACGAGCAGTACTTC. Looking up the rest from reference TRBV5-1 and TRBJ2-7 gives the full variable domain: KAGVTQTPRYLIKTRGQQVTLSCSPISGHRSVSWYQQTPGQGLQFLFEYFSETQRNKGNFPGRFSGRQFSNSRSEMNVSTLELGDSALYLCASSPGTGAYEQYFGPGTRLTVT.

Of note for this clonotype: At one boundary the junction diverges from the germline segment, which might be a read error. This chain connects TRBV11-2 to TRBJ1-4, with D unresolved. This CDR3 contains 15 residues. CDR1 and CDR2 (germline): SGHAT, FQNNGV. The CDR3 sequence: CAGSDTAATNEKLFF. The DNA for the CDR3 is TGTGCCGGCAGCGATACAGCTGCAACTAATGAAAAACTGTTTTTT.

The chain is built from TRBV10-3 and TRBJ2-7, with 8 bases fitting TRBD1. V gave up 2 bases and J gave up 7 bases; unmatched junction bases: 10. The CDR3 extends over 15 amino acids. CDR1 and CDR2 (germline): ENHRY, SYGVKD. CDR3 sequence (DNA): TGTGCCATCAGTGAGAGACAGGGGTTCGTCGAGGAGCAGTACTTC. Translating gives CAISERQGFVEEQYF.

Notes on this clonotype: One end of the junction is discordant with germline, which a read error may explain. The chain couples TRBV11-2 to TRBJ2-4; no reliable D call. This CDR3 has 15 amino acids. The germline gives CDR1 SGHAT, CDR2 FQNNGV. CDR3 in amino acids: CASSLSLGNKDIQYF. The CDR3 nucleotides read TGTGCCAGCAGCCTATCCCTAGGGAACAAAGACATTCAGTACTTC. Filled out from reference TRBV11-2 and TRBJ2-4, the complete variable domain reads EAGVAQSPRYKIIEKRQSVAFWCNPISGHATLYWYQQILGQGPKLLIQFQNNGVVDDSQLPKDRFSAERLKGVDSTLKIQPAKLEDSAVYLCASSLSLGNKDIQYFGAGTRLSVL.

About this clonotype itself: Here the CDR3 omits its conserved ending phenylalanine or tryptophan, so a read error is the likely source. The genes are TRBV7-9 and TRBJ2-3; 9 positions match TRBD2. With 5 bases clipped from V and 5 bases from J, the junction kept 14 bases outside the gene matches. The CDR3 runs to 17 residues. CDR1 and CDR2 from the germline V gene are SEHNR and FQNEAQ (reference sequence). The CDR3, as DNA: TGTGCCAGCAGCCCCCTAGGAACTAGCGGGCCACAAGATACGCAGTATTCT. Protein: CASSPLGTSGPQDTQYS.

Worth noting for this clonotype: A much larger clone differs from this one at a single base, so this may be a read error. The chain carries TRBV6-5 and TRBJ2-3; 12 bases map to TRBD2. CDR1 is MNHEY and CDR2 is SVGAGI in the germline V gene. The CDR3 is 13 residues long. CDR3 loop: CAGRTSGEDTQYF. As DNA, the CDR3 is TGTGCCGGCAGGACTAGCGGGGAAGATACGCAGTATTTT.

The J gene is TRBJ2-3, the V gene TRBV11-2; D remains ambiguous. V was clipped by 6 bases and J by 7 bases, with 8 bases between them. Germline assignment: CDR1 SGHAT and CDR2 FQNNGV. This CDR3 is 11 amino acids long. CDR3 in amino acids: CASSQTNTQYF. CDR3 bases: TGTGCCAGCAGTCAGACAAATACGCAGTATTTT. Combining the CDR3 with reference TRBV11-2 and TRBJ2-3 gives the whole variable domain EAGVAQSPRYKIIEKRQSVAFWCNPISGHATLYWYQQILGQGPKLLIQFQNNGVVDDSQLPKDRFSAERLKGVDSTLKIQPAKLEDSAVYLCASSQTNTQYFGPGTRLTVL.